The 23 T cell receptor beta chains listed next were all sequenced from one sample in a study of T cell responses to AZD1222 COVID-19 vaccine. Data came from immunoSEQ multiplex PCR; TCRdb stores just in-frame clones and leaves some out. This table holds under 60,000 clones, about 89% found once. This specimen was peripheral blood, taken 28 days after the second AZD1222 dose. These receptors were obtained from an adult who received the AZD1222 COVID-19 vaccine.

The rearrangement links TRBV6-1 to TRBJ2-7; the match to TRBD1 covers 7 bases. There are 14 residues in the CDR3. V dropped 7 bases and J dropped 4; count of bases not matched to a gene: 10. Germline lookup yields CDR1 MNHNS and CDR2 SASEGT. The CDR3 sequence: CASTWFGTDYEQYF. CDR3 DNA sequence: TGTGCCAGCACCTGGTTCGGGACAGATTACGAGCAGTACTTC.

This clone was seen only once. The chain joins TRBV19 to TRBJ2-3; tentative D call: TRBD2 (7 bases). The CDR3 is made up of 15 amino acids. CDR1 and CDR2 (germline): LNHDA, SQIVND (reference sequence). The V gene lost 7 bases and the J gene lost 2 bases, with 16 bases spanning the gap. CDR3 nucleotide sequence: TGTGCCAGTACCCCGTCAGCGGGACACACAGATACGCAGTATTTT. This encodes CASTPSAGHTDTQYF.

CDR3 DNA sequence: TGTGCCAGCAGCCCCTGGACGGGCAGGGTGGAAGAGACCCAGTACTTC. It is translated as CASSPWTGRVEETQYF. The rearrangement links TRBV27 to TRBJ2-5, with D possibly TRBD1 on 5 matching bases. Germline CDR1 reads MNHEY; CDR2 reads SMNVEV (reference sequence). Trimming took 6 bases from V and 3 from J, leaving 20 bases between them. CDR3 length equals 16 residues.

This clone was seen a handful of times. V usage is TRBV7-2 and J usage is TRBJ1-2; perhaps TRBD1 as D (6 bases). V lost 5 bases, J lost 8 bases, and 15 bases lay in between. Germline CDR1 and CDR2: SGHTA and FQGNSA. CDR3 size: 13 residues. CDR3 coding DNA: TGTGCCAGCAGCCTAGACAGGTTAGGCGGCTACACCTTC. Amino acids: CASSLDRLGGYTF.

The rearrangement joins TRBV5-1 to TRBJ2-2; maybe TRBD2 (6 bases). Germline V gives CDR1 SGHRS, CDR2 YFSETQ. V gave up 3 bases and J gave up 0 bases, with 9 bases separating them. The length of the CDR3 is 15 residues. The CDR3 region has the DNA TGCGCCAGCAGCTCTAGCGCGACGAACACCGGGGAGCTGTTTTTT. Translating it yields CASSSSATNTGELFF.

The chain couples TRBV5-1 to TRBJ1-3, with TRBD1 matching over 9 bases. Unmatched junction bases numbered 14, after V lost 2 bases and J lost 2 bases. Germline V gene sequence: CDR1 SGHRS, CDR2 YFSETQ. There are 19 residues in the CDR3. The CDR3 reads CASSFFLAGQGLAGNTIYF. The CDR3 DNA reads as TGCGCCAGCAGCTTTTTCTTAGCAGGACAGGGGCTAGCTGGAAACACCATATATTTT.

J is TRBJ1-2 and V is TRBV12-3 or TRBV12-4; weak D call: TRBD1 (5 bases). The CDR3 contains 12 residues. Trimming left V 7 bases short and J 5 bases short, with 11 bases between. This CDR3 reads CASNPGGYGYTF. CDR3 nucleotides: TGTGCCAGCAACCCTGGGGGGTATGGCTACACCTTC.

J is TRBJ2-7 and V is TRBV4-1; 13 positions match TRBD2. Trimming at V came to 2 bases and at J to 5 bases, leaving 12 bases not matched to a gene. CDR1 MGHRA and CDR2 YSYEKL come from the germline V gene. There are 18 residues in the CDR3. The CDR3 region is CASSQPPTSGRPPHEQYF. CDR3 nucleotides: TGCGCCAGCAGCCAACCTCCGACTAGCGGGAGGCCCCCCCACGAGCAGTACTTC.

V usage is TRBV7-9 and J usage is TRBJ1-5; D unresolved. Germline values: CDR1 SEHNR, CDR2 FQNEAQ (reference sequence). The CDR3 spans 15 residues. V dropped 5 bases and J dropped 2 bases, with 13 bases sitting between them. The CDR3 protein is CASSRGGRGNQPQHF. Written as DNA, the CDR3 is TGTGCCAGCAGCCGGGGTGGACGGGGCAATCAGCCCCAGCATTTT.

This chain joins TRBV18 and TRBJ2-1, with 9 bases fitting TRBD1. The ends lost 1 base at V and 5 bases at J; junction bases unmatched: 9. The germline V gene has CDR1 KGHSH and CDR2 LQKENI. The CDR3 sequence is 17 residues long. CDR3 in amino acids: CASSPLFGQGLDNEQFF. The CDR3 DNA reads TGTGCCAGCTCACCACTTTTCGGACAGGGGCTTGACAATGAGCAGTTCTTC.

CDR3: CASLNGSALYEQYF. The CDR3 coding sequence is TGTGCCAGCCTAAACGGGAGCGCTTTATACGAGCAGTACTTC. V is TRBV5-5 and J is TRBJ2-7; the D gene is possibly TRBD2 (6 bases). V gave up 7 bases and J gave up 4 bases, with 18 bases separating them. The CDR3 contains 14 residues. CDR1 and CDR2 (germline): SGHKS, YYEKEE (reference sequence). Drawing the rest from reference TRBV5-5 and TRBJ2-7, the complete variable domain is DAGVTQSPTHLIKTRGQQVTLRCSPISGHKSVSWYQQVLGQGPQFIFQYYEKEERGRGNFPDRFSARQFPNYSSELNVNALLLGDSALYLCASLNGSALYEQYFGPGTRLTVT.

The V call is TRBV6-2 or TRBV6-3, the J call TRBJ2-3; perhaps TRBD2 as D (5 bases). Germline V gives CDR1 MNHEY, CDR2 SVGEGT. Between the trimmed V and J ends, which lost 0 bases and 12 bases, there was a span of 10 bases. The CDR3 spans 12 residues. The CDR3: CASSYSPGIQYF. The CDR3 nucleotides read TGTGCCAGCAGTTACTCACCGGGGATCCAGTATTTT.

CDR3 DNA: TGTGCCAGCAGCAGGACAGGGGGAACGGAGACCCAGTACTTC. It encodes CASSRTGGTETQYF. The chain joins TRBV5-4 to TRBJ2-5; 10 bases are a match to TRBD1. Germline CDR1 SGHNT, CDR2 YYREEE (reference sequence). V trimming: 4 bases; J trimming: 5 bases; junction bases outside the gene matches: 5. This CDR3 comprises 14 residues.

The V gene is TRBV7-9, the J gene TRBJ2-5; 8 nucleotides align to TRBD1. V shed 2 bases, J shed 2 bases, and the junction held 1 base outside the gene matches. Germline V CDR1 and CDR2: SEHNR, FQNEAQ (reference sequence). The CDR3 sequence is 14 residues long. In DNA form, the CDR3 reads TGTGCCAGCAGCTTATGGGACAGGCAAGAGACCCAGTACTTC. The encoded protein is CASSLWDRQETQYF.

The chain couples TRBV4-1 to TRBJ1-1, with 7 bases aligning to TRBD1. V gave up 3 bases and J gave up 4 bases; unmatched junction bases: 11. The CDR3 covers 16 residues. Germline V gene sequence: CDR1 MGHRA, CDR2 YSYEKL. CDR3 nucleotides: TGCGCCAGCAGCCAGGCCATGACAGGGCTGGGCACTGAAGCTTTCTTT. Protein: CASSQAMTGLGTEAFF.

This clone was detected a few times. This rearrangement joins TRBV5-1 to TRBJ2-7; 7 positions agree with TRBD2. Germline V gene lookup returns CDR1 SGHRS and CDR2 YFSETQ. The CDR3 covers 14 residues. The ends lost 4 bases at V and 0 bases at J; junction bases unmatched: 4. Here the CDR3 DNA reads TGCGCCAGCAGCCCGAGGACTAGCTCCTACGAGCAGTACTTC. As protein: CASSPRTSSYEQYF.

The V call is TRBV6-1, the J call TRBJ2-3; 11 bases line up with TRBD2. This CDR3 spans 17 amino acids. Trimming at V came to 3 bases and at J to 0 bases, leaving 5 bases not matched to a gene. Germline lookup yields CDR1 MNHNS and CDR2 SASEGT. The CDR3 nucleotides are TGTGCCAGCAGTGAGACTAGCGGGGCCGGTAGCACAGATACGCAGTATTTT. Amino acids: CASSETSGAGSTDTQYF.

About this clone itself: This CDR3 is also generated by other DNA sequences in the sample. The V call is TRBV27, the J call TRBJ2-6; D remains unclear. The germline V gene encodes CDR1 MNHEY and CDR2 SMNVEV (reference sequence). This CDR3 has 13 amino acids. Trimming cost V 6 bases and J 1 base, with 4 bases left between them. The CDR3 nucleotides read TGTGCCAGCAGCTCGTCTGGGGCCAACGTCCTGACTTTC. Its translation is CASSSSGANVLTF.

The V call is TRBV11-2, the J call TRBJ2-7; D is perhaps TRBD2 (5 bases). V lost 5 bases and J lost 1, with 15 bases in between. CDR1 and CDR2 (germline): SGHAT, FQNNGV. The CDR3 covers 15 residues. Here the CDR3 DNA reads TGTGCCAGCAGCCCCTGGACTTCCTCTTCCTACGAGCAGTACTTC. Its translation: CASSPWTSSSYEQYF.

V and J are TRBV4-2 and TRBJ2-1; TRBD2 matches 12 bases. Germline assignment: CDR1 LGHNA and CDR2 YNFKEQ. V was pared by 8 bases and J by 8 bases, with 7 bases of the junction left unmatched. The CDR3 consists of 14 residues. CDR3 nucleotides: TGTGCCAGCCGCCGGACTAGCGGGAATTATGAGCAGTTCTTC. Encoded protein: CASRRTSGNYEQFF.

The V and J genes are TRBV6-1 and TRBJ2-2; a weak D match, TRBD1 (5 bases). CDR1 MNHNS and CDR2 SASEGT come from the germline V gene. This CDR3 spans 15 amino acids. V was cut by 2 bases and J by 6 bases, with 13 bases left in between. CDR3 coding DNA: TGTGCCAGCAGTGAACCCAGGGCAGGCCCCGGGGAGCTGTTTTTT. It specifies CASSEPRAGPGELFF.

The V and J genes are TRBV4-1 and TRBJ1-2, with 7 bases fitting TRBD1. J lost 1 base, V lost 1 base, and 6 bases had no gene match. Per germline, CDR1 MGHRA and CDR2 YSYEKL. This CDR3 is 16 amino acids long. The CDR3 sequence: CASSQVDRAINYGYTF. The CDR3 nucleotides are TGCGCCAGCAGCCAAGTTGACAGGGCAATTAACTATGGCTACACCTTC.

The chain links TRBV4-2 to TRBJ2-1; a possible D gene is TRBD2 (6 bases). Germline V gives CDR1 LGHNA, CDR2 YNFKEQ. CDR3 length: 15 residues. Trimming shortened V by 4 bases and J by 0 bases, and 10 bases separated the two germline ends. The CDR3 loop is CASSPIAVSYNEQFF. The DNA of the CDR3 is TGTGCCAGCAGCCCTATAGCGGTCTCCTACAATGAGCAGTTCTTC.